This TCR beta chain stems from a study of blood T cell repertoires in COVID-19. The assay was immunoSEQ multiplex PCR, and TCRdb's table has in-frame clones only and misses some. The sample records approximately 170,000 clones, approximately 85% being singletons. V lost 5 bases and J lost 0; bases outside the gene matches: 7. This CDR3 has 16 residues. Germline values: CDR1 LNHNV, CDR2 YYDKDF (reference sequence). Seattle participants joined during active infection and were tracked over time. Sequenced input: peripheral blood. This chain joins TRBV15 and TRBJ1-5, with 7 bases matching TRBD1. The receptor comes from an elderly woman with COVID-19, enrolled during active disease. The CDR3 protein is CATSPLDRYSNQPQHF. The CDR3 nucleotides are TGTGCCACCAGCCCACTGGACAGGTATAGCAATCAGCCCCAGCATTTT. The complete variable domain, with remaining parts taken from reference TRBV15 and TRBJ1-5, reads DAMVIQNPRYQVTQFGKPVTLSCSQTLNHNVMYWYQQKSSQAPKLLFHYYDKDFNNEADTPDNFQSRRPNTSFCFLDIRSPGLGDTAMYLCATSPLDRYSNQPQHFGDGTRLSIL.